This record looks at one T cell receptor beta chain sequence and its context. The data derive from a study of blood T cell repertoires in COVID-19. Study context: Acute and convalescent COVID-19 specimens originated in the United States, Italy and Spain. Sources were T cells, B-cell-depleted T cells, or PBMCs; the material itself was cDNA or gDNA.

V was shortened by 4 bases and J by 7 bases, with 15 bases between the two germline ends. The length of the CDR3 is 14 residues. Looked up from germline, CDR1 is SGHRS and CDR2 is YFSETQ. Methods used by the authors: Amplification from reference gene primers served as the basis for estimated nucleated cell counts. Here immunoSEQ multiplex PCR was the method, and the copy in TCRdb shows in-frame clones only, minus some. V and J calls and clone size come straight from that table; D and trimming were deduced from the DNA. Of 89,000 or so clones in the sample, about 96% were seen once. The receptor comes from a human donor with active COVID-19. The donor label of this sample is uncertain. V is TRBV5-1 and J is TRBJ2-4; perhaps TRBD2 as D (6 bases). Sequenced sample: peripheral blood. CDR3 DNA sequence: TGCGCCAGCAGCCCTAGTCCAGGGAGGAACATTCAGTACTTC. Translation gives CASSPSPGRNIQYF.